This T cell receptor beta chain came from a study of cytomegalovirus exposure and HLA in healthy donors. The PCR contained 60 Vbeta and 13 Jbeta primers. The repertoire was sequenced with immunoSEQ multiplex PCR; TCRdb's copy has only in-frame clones and lacks some. The sample lists roughly 160,000 clones, 85% occurring once. Turning to this clone: Antigen unknown.

Notes on the study in general: Indistinguishable V segments, including TRBV6-2 and TRBV6-3, were excluded. When analyzed later, a missense DCLRE1C variant was found to be linked to TCR beta V- and J-gene trimming. In an earlier analysis, in several hundred donors, most V segments appeared productive either ~87% or ~30% of the time. Apart from CMV serostatus, no immune exposure information was available.

Trimming cost V 6 bases and J 3 bases; bases outside gene matches: 9. CDR3 length equals 15 residues. Per germline, CDR1 SGHVS and CDR2 FNYEAQ. The chain employs TRBV7-6 and TRBJ1-2, with 8 bases identical to TRBD1. The sequenced material came from PBMCs. The receptor's source is a boy aged 2 to 9 in good health and CMV-seronegative. CDR3 DNA sequence: TGTGCCAGCAGACCTAACAGGGGGTCTGACTATGGCTACACCTTC. As protein: CASRPNRGSDYGYTF.